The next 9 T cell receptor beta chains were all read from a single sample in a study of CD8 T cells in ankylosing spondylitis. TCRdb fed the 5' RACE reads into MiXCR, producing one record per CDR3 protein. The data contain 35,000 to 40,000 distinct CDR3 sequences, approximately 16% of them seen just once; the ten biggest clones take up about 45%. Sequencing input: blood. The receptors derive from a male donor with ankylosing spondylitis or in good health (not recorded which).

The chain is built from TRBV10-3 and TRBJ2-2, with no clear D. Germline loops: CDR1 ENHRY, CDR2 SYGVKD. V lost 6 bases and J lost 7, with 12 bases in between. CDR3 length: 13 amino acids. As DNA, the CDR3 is TGTGCCATCAGCGACCTAGACGGCGGGGAGCTGTTTTTT. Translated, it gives CAISDLDGGELFF.

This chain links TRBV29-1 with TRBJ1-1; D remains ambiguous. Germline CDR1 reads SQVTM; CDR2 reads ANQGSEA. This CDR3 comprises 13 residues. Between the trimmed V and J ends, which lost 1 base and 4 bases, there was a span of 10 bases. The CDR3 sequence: CSVEAAGSTEAFF. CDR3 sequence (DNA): TGCAGCGTTGAAGCGGCTGGGAGCACTGAAGCTTTCTTT.

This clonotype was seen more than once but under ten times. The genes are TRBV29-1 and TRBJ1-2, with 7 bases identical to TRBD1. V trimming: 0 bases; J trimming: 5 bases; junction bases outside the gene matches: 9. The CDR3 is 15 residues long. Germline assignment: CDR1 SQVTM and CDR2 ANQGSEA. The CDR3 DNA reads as TGCAGCGTTGAAGATGATCTCGACAGGGAGTATGGCTACACCTTC. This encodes CSVEDDLDREYGYTF. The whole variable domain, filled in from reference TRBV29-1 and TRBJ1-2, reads SAVISQKPSRDICQRGTSLTIQCQVDSQVTMMFWYRQQPGQSLTLIATANQGSEATYESGFVIDKFPISRPNLTFSTLTVSNMSPEDSSIYLCSVEDDLDREYGYTFGSGTRLTVV.

The CDR3 DNA follows: TGCAGTGCTTGGGCGGGGGAGAATGAAAAACTGTTTTTT. It translates to CSAWAGENEKLFF. The chain is built from TRBV20-1 and TRBJ1-4, with D possibly matching TRBD1 (5 bases). The V gene lost 5 bases and the J gene lost 5 bases, with 12 bases spanning the gap. From germline, CDR1 is DFQATT and CDR2 SNEGSKA (reference sequence). This CDR3 contains 13 residues.

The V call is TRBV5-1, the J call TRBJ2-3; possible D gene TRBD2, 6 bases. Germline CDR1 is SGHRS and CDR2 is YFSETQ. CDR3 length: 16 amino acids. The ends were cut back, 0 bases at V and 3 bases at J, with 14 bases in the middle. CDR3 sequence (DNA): TGCGCCAGCAGCTTGGGAGAGGGAGGTTTGACAGATACGCAGTATTTT. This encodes CASSLGEGGLTDTQYF.

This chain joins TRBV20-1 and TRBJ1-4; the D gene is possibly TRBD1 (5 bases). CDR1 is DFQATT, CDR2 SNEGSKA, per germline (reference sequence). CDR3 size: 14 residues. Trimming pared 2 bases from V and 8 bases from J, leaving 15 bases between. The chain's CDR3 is CSARWQGLREKLFF. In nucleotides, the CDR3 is TGCAGTGCTAGATGGCAGGGCCTCAGGGAAAAACTGTTTTTT.

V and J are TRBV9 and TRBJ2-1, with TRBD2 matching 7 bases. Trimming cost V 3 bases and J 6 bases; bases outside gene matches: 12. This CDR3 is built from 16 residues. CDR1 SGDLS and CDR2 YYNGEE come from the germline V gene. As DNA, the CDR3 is TGTGCCAGCAGCGCCGGCGAGGGAGGGCTCTCCAATGAGCAGTTCTTC. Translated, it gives CASSAGEGGLSNEQFF.

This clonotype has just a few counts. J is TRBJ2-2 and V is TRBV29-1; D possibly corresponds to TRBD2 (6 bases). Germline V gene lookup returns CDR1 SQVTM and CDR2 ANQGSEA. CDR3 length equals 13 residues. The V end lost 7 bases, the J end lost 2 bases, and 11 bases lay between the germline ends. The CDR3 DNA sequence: TGCAGCGCGGGAGAAGCAAACACCGGGGAGCTGTTTTTT. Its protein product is CSAGEANTGELFF.

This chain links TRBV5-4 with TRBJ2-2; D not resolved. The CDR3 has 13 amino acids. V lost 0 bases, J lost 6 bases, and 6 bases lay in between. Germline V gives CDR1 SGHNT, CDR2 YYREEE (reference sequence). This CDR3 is CASSLGSAGELFF. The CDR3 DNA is TGTGCCAGCAGCTTGGGTTCCGCCGGGGAGCTGTTTTTT. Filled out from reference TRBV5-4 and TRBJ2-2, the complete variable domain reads ETGVTQSPTHLIKTRGQQVTLRCSSQSGHNTVSWYQQALGQGPQFIFQYYREEENGRGNFPPRFSGLQFPNYSSELNVNALELDDSALYLCASSLGSAGELFFGEGSRLTVL.